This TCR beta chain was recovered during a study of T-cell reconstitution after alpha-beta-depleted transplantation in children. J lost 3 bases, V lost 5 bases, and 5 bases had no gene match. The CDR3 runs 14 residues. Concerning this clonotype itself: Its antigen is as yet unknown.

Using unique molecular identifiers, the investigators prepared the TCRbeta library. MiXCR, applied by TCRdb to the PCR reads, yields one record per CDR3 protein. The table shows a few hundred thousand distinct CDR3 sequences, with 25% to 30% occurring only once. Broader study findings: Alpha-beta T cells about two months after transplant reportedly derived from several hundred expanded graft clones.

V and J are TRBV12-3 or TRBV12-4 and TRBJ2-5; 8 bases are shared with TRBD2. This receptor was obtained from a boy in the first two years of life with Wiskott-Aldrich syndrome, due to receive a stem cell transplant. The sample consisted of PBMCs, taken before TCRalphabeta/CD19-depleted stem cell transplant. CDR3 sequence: CASSAGLGKETQYF. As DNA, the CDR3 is TGTGCCAGCAGTGCGGGACTAGGGAAAGAGACCCAGTACTTC.